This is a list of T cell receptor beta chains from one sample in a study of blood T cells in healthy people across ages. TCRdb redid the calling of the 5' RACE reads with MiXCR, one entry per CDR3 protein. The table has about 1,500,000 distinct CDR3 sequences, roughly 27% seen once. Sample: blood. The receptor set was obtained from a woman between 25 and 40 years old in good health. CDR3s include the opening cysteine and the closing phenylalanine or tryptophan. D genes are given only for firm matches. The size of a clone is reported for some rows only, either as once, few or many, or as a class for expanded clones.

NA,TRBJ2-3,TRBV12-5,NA,TGTGCTAGCTCTGGGGACCGGTTAGCTGCAGATACGCAGTATTTT,CASSGDRLAADTQYF
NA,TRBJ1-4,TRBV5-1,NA,TGCGCCAGCAGCTCCCAAGCCGGGAATGAAAAACTGTTTTTT,CASSSQAGNEKLFF
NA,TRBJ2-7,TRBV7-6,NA,TGTGCCAGCAGCTTAGCGGGGAGAAGCTCCTACAATGAGCAGTACTTC,CASSLAGRSSYNEQYF
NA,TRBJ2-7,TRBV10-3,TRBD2,TGTGCCATCAGTGATTCCGGACTAGCTAATAACGCTGGCTACGAGCAGTACTTC,CAISDSGLANNAGYEQYF
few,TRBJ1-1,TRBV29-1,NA,TGCAGCGTTATGCCGGGATTGAACACTGAAGCTTTCTTT,CSVMPGLNTEAFF
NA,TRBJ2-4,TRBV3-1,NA,TGTGCCAGCAGTTCCGTGGACCCCGGGCCCAACGTTCCGGACATTCAGTACTTC,CASSSVDPGPNVPDIQYF
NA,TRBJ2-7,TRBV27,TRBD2,TGTGCCAGCTCTAAGGCTAGCGGGAGTTCGGAGCAGTACTTC,CASSKASGSSEQYF
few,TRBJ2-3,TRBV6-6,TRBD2,TGTGCCAGCAGACACTCTCGAGCGGGAGGGCAAGATACGCAGTATTTT,CASRHSRAGGQDTQYF
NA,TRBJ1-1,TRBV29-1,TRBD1,TGCAGCATTGGGACAGGGATGGCGACTGAAGCTTTCTTT,CSIGTGMATEAFF
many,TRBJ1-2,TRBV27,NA,TGTGCCAGCAGTTCCATCGGAGCTAACTATGGCTACACCTTC,CASSSIGANYGYTF
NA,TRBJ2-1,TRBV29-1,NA,TGCAGCGTTGAACAGGGGTTAGGTGAGTCCTATGAGCAGTTCTTC,CSVEQGLGESYEQFF
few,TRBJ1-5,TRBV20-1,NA,TGCAGTGCTATAGGGACAAGCAGGAATCAGCCCCAGCATTTT,CSAIGTSRNQPQHF
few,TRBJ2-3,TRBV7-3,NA,TGTGCCAGCAGCTCATCCCATCGGGATACGCAGTATTTT,CASSSSHRDTQYF
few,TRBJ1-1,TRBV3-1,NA,TGTGCCAGCAGCCAAGGGCACAGGAACACTGAAGCTTTCTTT,CASSQGHRNTEAFF
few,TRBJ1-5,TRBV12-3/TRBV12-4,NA,TGTGCCAGCAGCCCTCAGGGCGGGCCCCAGCATTTT,CASSPQGGPQHF
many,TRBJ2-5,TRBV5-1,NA,TGTGCCAGCAGCCTCGGGGGACTCGGAGAGACCCAGTACTTC,CASSLGGLGETQYF
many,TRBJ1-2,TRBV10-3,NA,TGTGCCATCAGTGAAGATCCCACCTTATCCGGCTACACCTTC,CAISEDPTLSGYTF
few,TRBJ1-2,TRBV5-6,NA,TGTGCCAGCAGCCCCCCAAACGGGGGGCCAAGGGGCGGCTACACCTTC,CASSPPNGGPRGGYTF
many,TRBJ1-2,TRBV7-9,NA,TGTGCCAGCAGCTCCTTCAAATCCACAGGGTCGTATGGCTACACCTTC,CASSSFKSTGSYGYTF
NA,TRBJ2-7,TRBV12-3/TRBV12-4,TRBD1,TGTACCAGCAGTTTCGGACAGGGAGCAGACGAGCAGTACTTC,CTSSFGQGADEQYF
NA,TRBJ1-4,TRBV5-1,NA,TGCGCCAGCAGCTTGGCCGGGACGATCAGTGAAAAACTGTTTTTT,CASSLAGTISEKLFF
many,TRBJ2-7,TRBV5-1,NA,TGCGCCAGCAGCGATCCCAGGGGAAACTACGAGCAGTACTTC,CASSDPRGNYEQYF
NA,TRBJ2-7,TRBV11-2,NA,TGTGCCAGCAGCTTGGTAAAGACAGAGGTCTACGAGCAGTACTTC,CASSLVKTEVYEQYF
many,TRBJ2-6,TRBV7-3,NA,TGTGCCAGCAGCTCAGAAGGCCGGGCTGGGGCCAACGTCCTGACTTTC,CASSSEGRAGANVLTF
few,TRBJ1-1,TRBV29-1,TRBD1,TGCAGCGTAAGGACAGGGCCGAGGGAAGCTTTCTTT,CSVRTGPREAFF
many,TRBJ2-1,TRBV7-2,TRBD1,TGTGCCAGCAGCTACGATCCCGGGACAGGGGGGAGGATTGAGCAGTTCTTC,CASSYDPGTGGRIEQFF
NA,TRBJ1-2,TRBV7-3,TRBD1,TGTGCCAGCAGCTTAATGATCGGCGACAGGGCTTTTGAGATCGGAGGCTACACCTTC,CASSLMIGDRAFEIGGYTF
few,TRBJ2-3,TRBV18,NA,TGTGCCAGCCACGGGGGCGGAGGGACAGATACGCAGTATTTT,CASHGGGGTDTQYF
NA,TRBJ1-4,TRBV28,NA,TGTGCCAGCAGTGACAATGAAAAACTGTTTTTT,CASSDNEKLFF
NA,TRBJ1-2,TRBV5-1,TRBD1,TGCGCCAGCAGCTTGGGATATGACAGGGTTGGGTATGGCTACACCTTC,CASSLGYDRVGYGYTF
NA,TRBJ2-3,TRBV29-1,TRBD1,TGCAGCGCCCGGGACAGGGCTTATGAGGCAGATACGCAGTATTTT,CSARDRAYEADTQYF
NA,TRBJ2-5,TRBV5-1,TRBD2,TGCGCCAGCAGCTCGACTAGCGGGGGGCTCCAAGAGACCCAGTACTTC,CASSSTSGGLQETQYF
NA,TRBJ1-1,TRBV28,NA,TGTGCCAGCAGTTTGGGGCAGGGCTTGACTGAAGCTTTCTTT,CASSLGQGLTEAFF
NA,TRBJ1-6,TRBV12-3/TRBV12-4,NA,TGTGCCAGCAGCCGTACCCTCCACTTT,CASSRTLHF
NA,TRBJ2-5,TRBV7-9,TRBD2,TGTGCCAGCAGTTCCAGCGGGAGAGGACCTGGTGAGCAGTACTTC,CASSSSGRGPGEQYF
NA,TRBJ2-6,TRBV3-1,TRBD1,TGTGCCAGCAGCCAAGGGACAGGGGGCGTCGCTGGGGCCAACGTCCTGACTTTC,CASSQGTGGVAGANVLTF
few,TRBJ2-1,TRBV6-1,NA,TGTGCCACGTCCCCAGGGCAGGAGCAGTTCTTC,CATSPGQEQFF
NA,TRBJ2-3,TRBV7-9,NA,TGTGCCAGCAGCTTCATCGGGCCAGGGCCCACAGATACGCAGTATTTT,CASSFIGPGPTDTQYF
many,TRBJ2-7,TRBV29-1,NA,TGCAGCGTCTCTACGGGCCTCGAGCAGTACTTC,CSVSTGLEQYF
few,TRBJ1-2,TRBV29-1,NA,TGCAGCGTTGAAGACATTGGGGGGCCCCGGAACTATGGCTACACCTTC,CSVEDIGGPRNYGYTF
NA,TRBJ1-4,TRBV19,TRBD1,TGTGCCAGTAGTGCAAGCGGACAGGGGAGACTGTTTTTT,CASSASGQGRLFF
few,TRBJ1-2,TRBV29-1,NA,TGCAGCGTTGAAGAAAAGGCAGGTCCCAACTATGGCTACACCTTC,CSVEEKAGPNYGYTF
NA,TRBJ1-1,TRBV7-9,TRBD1,TGTGCCAGCAGTGAGACAGGGGTCCGCCTGGCTTTCTTT,CASSETGVRLAFF
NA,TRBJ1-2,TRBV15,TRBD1,TGTGCCACCAGCAGAGGGGCACAGGGGGCTAGTGGCTACACCTTC,CATSRGAQGASGYTF
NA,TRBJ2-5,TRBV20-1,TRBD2,TGCAGTGCTAGGACTAGCGGGGGGGAACAAGAGACCCAGTACTTC,CSARTSGGEQETQYF
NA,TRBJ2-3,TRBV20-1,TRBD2,TGCAGTGCTAGACGGACGGGACTAACTAGCACAGATACGCGGTATTTT,CSARRTGLTSTDTRYF
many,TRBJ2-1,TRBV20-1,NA,TGCAGTGCCGTGAGAAGGGCCAATGAGCAGTTCTTC,CSAVRRANEQFF
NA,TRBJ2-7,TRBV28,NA,TGTGCCAGCAGTCCTACATCCCTGGGAGAGCAGTACTTC,CASSPTSLGEQYF
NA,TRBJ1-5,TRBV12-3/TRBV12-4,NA,TGTGCCAGCAGTTTAGCGGAGCCTACAATCCGGCCCCAGCATTTT,CASSLAEPTIRPQHF
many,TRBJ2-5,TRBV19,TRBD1,TGTGCCAGTAGTACAACAGGGGGAGGACAGACCCAGTACTTC,CASSTTGGGQTQYF